A single sample is the source of the 27 T cell receptor beta chains below, sequenced in a study of T cells expressing NK-cell markers (dated by TCRdb to 2020 to 2022). The protocol used for the library was 5' RACE. Instrument on record: Illumina HiSeq 2000. After the reads were reprocessed by TCRdb, one entry was made per CDR3 protein sequence, with no DNA. Per the sample table, the count is roughly 300,000 distinct CDR3 sequences. Jointly, the top ten make up more than 3.5% of the sample. Material: blood T cells: a sorted CD56 or NKG2C T cell subset, CD4+ or CD8+ T cells, or bulk PBMC T cells (not recorded which). These receptors originate from a woman between 18 and 75 years old in good health.

The chain combines TRBV29-1 with TRBJ1-5. This CDR3 has 15 amino acids. Germline assignment: CDR1 SQVTM and CDR2 ANQGSEA. The CDR3 sequence is CSVTWSASGNQPQHF.

The rearrangement uses TRBV7-2 and TRBJ1-1. Germline CDR1 and CDR2: SGHTA and FQGNSA. This CDR3 spans 14 amino acids. The CDR3 protein is CASSSLRGNTEAFF.

This chain joins TRBV18 and TRBJ2-2. This CDR3 has 14 amino acids. The germline V gene has CDR1 KGHSH and CDR2 LQKENI. CDR3 sequence reads: CASSRELNTGELFF.

This chain uses TRBV28 with TRBJ1-3; TCRdb indicates TRBD1, and absent DNA this call remains unverified. CDR1 and CDR2 from the germline V gene are MDHEN and SYDVKM. This CDR3 comprises 17 residues. The CDR3 is CASRPRGGIPSGNTIYF.

The chain joins TRBV27 to TRBJ1-5. The CDR3 runs to 13 residues. Germline assignment: CDR1 MNHEY and CDR2 SMNVEV (reference sequence). This CDR3 reads CASSKATYQPQHF.

V and J are TRBV7-9 and TRBJ2-1; the D call from TCRdb, TRBD1, cannot be confirmed without DNA. CDR1 and CDR2 from the germline V gene are SEHNR and FQNEAQ (reference sequence). CDR3 size: 14 residues. This CDR3 is CASSPGRGGYEQFF.

V usage is TRBV3-1 and J usage is TRBJ2-2; without DNA, the TCRdb call of TRBD2 cannot be checked. This CDR3 has 16 residues. Germline loops: CDR1 LGHDT, CDR2 YNNKEL (reference sequence). CDR3 protein: CASSREGRGNTGELFF.

J is TRBJ1-2 and V is TRBV28. This CDR3 has 13 residues. Germline CDR1 reads MDHEN; CDR2 reads SYDVKM. CDR3 protein: CASQSTANYGYTF.

The J gene is TRBJ2-5, the V gene TRBV7-9. Germline-derived CDR1 and CDR2 are SEHNR and FQNEAQ (reference sequence). The length of the CDR3 is 15 residues. CDR3 in amino acids: CASSFGVSRQETQYF.

The chain employs TRBV11-2 and TRBJ1-1. CDR3 length equals 11 residues. Germline V gene sequence: CDR1 SGHAT, CDR2 FQNNGV. This CDR3 reads CASSVAQIAFF.

The gene calls are TRBV18 and TRBJ1-1. The germline V gene encodes CDR1 KGHSH and CDR2 LQKENI. CDR3 length: 13 residues. CDR3 sequence: CASSPQGLTEAFF.

The J gene is TRBJ2-2, the V gene TRBV7-9; TCRdb proposes TRBD1, but this gene call is untestable without DNA. CDR1 SEHNR and CDR2 FQNEAQ come from the germline V gene (reference sequence). This CDR3 has 17 amino acids. CDR3 protein: CASSLRGDSKNTGELFF.

The chain has TRBV6-1 and TRBJ2-5; TCRdb designates TRBD1, a call that cannot be tested without DNA. Germline V gene sequence: CDR1 MNHNS, CDR2 SASEGT. CDR3 size: 15 residues. This chain's CDR3 is CASRTDRGQQETQYF.

The chain joins TRBV20-1 to TRBJ2-2; TCRdb lists TRBD2, though no DNA is available to test this call. The CDR3 runs 14 residues. Germline CDR1 is DFQATT and CDR2 is SNEGSKA (reference sequence). This CDR3 is CSASRTSMSGELFF.

The V gene is TRBV30, the J gene TRBJ1-5; the D gene TCRdb calls, TRBD1, cannot be checked with no DNA. The germline gives CDR1 GTSNPN, CDR2 SVGIG (reference sequence). CDR3 length: 14 residues. The CDR3 protein is CAWSVTGRNQPQHF.

The CDR3 loop is CASSPGGDYNEQFF. The chain recombines TRBV5-1 with TRBJ2-1; TCRdb names TRBD1, which stays unverified in the absence of DNA. There are 14 residues in the CDR3. CDR1 SGHRS and CDR2 YFSETQ come from the germline V gene.

The chain is built from TRBV18 and TRBJ1-1; checking the TCRdb D call of TRBD1 is not possible without DNA. Germline V gene data show CDR1 as KGHSH and CDR2 as LQKENI. This CDR3 has 13 residues. The CDR3 spells CASSPGYRDEAFF. Using reference TRBV18 and TRBJ1-1 for the parts outside the CDR3, the full variable domain is NAGVMQNPRHLVRRRGQEARLRCSPMKGHSHVYWYRQLPEEGLKFMVYLQKENIIDESGMPKERFSAEFPKEGPSILRIQQVVRGDSAAYFCASSPGYRDEAFFGQGTRLTVV.

This rearrangement joins TRBV5-4 to TRBJ2-5; TCRdb outputs TRBD2, but without DNA this stays unchecked. Germline V gives CDR1 SGHNT, CDR2 YYREEE (reference sequence). The CDR3 covers 16 residues. The CDR3 is CASSPPGDGSRQTQYF.

The CDR3 sequence: CATSREPTGGEKLFF. The chain carries TRBV15 and TRBJ1-4; the TCRdb call, TRBD1, lacks DNA for checking. The CDR3 is 15 residues long. Germline assignment: CDR1 LNHNV and CDR2 YYDKDF (reference sequence). Filled out from reference TRBV15 and TRBJ1-4, the complete variable domain reads DAMVIQNPRYQVTQFGKPVTLSCSQTLNHNVMYWYQQKSSQAPKLLFHYYDKDFNNEADTPDNFQSRRPNTSFCFLDIRSPGLGDTAMYLCATSREPTGGEKLFFGSGTQLSVL.

The chain employs TRBV29-1 and TRBJ2-2. CDR3 size: 12 residues. CDR1 and CDR2 from the germline V gene are SQVTM and ANQGSEA. The CDR3 loop is CSVSWVTGELFF.

The rearrangement links TRBV12-3 or TRBV12-4 to TRBJ2-2; the D gene TCRdb calls, TRBD2, cannot be checked with no DNA. The CDR3 sequence is 15 residues long. CDR3 in amino acids: CASGPSGGVNGELFF.

The chain couples TRBV7-2 to TRBJ1-4; TCRdb's D call, TRBD1, is unchecked because there is no DNA. The CDR3 sequence is 15 residues long. Germline V gives CDR1 SGHTA, CDR2 FQGNSA. The CDR3 reads CASSLEGRANEKLFF.

CDR3 sequence reads: CSASQDYNEQFF. The chain combines TRBV20-1 with TRBJ2-1. CDR1 is DFQATT, CDR2 SNEGSKA, per germline (reference sequence). The CDR3 totals 12 residues.

The V gene is TRBV7-2, the J gene TRBJ2-3; the TCRdb call, TRBD1, lacks DNA for checking. The CDR3 extends over 16 amino acids. Germline V gene sequence: CDR1 SGHTA, CDR2 FQGNSA. CDR3 sequence: CASSSIGAASTDTQYF.

This sequence joins TRBV6-2 or TRBV6-3 and TRBJ2-5. This CDR3 has 13 residues. The germline V gene encodes CDR1 MNHEY and CDR2 SVGEGT. The CDR3 protein is CASSYGEQETQYF.

The V gene is TRBV28, the J gene TRBJ2-1; TCRdb's D gene call, TRBD1, goes unchecked for lack of DNA. The germline V gene encodes CDR1 MDHEN and CDR2 SYDVKM. The CDR3 has 16 amino acids. The CDR3 loop reads CASSPLGQGSYNEQFF.

The chain couples TRBV29-1 to TRBJ1-2; the TCRdb D gene call, TRBD1, has no DNA to confirm it. From germline, CDR1 is SQVTM and CDR2 ANQGSEA. The CDR3 contains 14 residues. The CDR3 loop reads CSVGFRDRLYGYTF.